Following are 14 T cell receptor beta chains from one sample sequenced in a study of T cell responses to AZD1222 COVID-19 vaccine. Produced via immunoSEQ multiplex PCR; TCRdb's table is partial and in-frame only. Among around 180,000 clones listed, around 90% were seen once. The specimen comprised peripheral blood, sampled on day 0 of AZD1222 vaccination. The source is an adult in good health.

The chain has TRBV30 and TRBJ2-3, with D unclear. Germline lookup yields CDR1 GTSNPN and CDR2 SVGIG (reference sequence). The V end was cut by 3 bases, the J end by 5 bases, with 6 bases between. This CDR3 is 11 amino acids long. The CDR3 loop is CAWRVGDTQYF. In nucleotides, the CDR3 is TGTGCCTGGAGGGTGGGAGATACGCAGTATTTT.

The CDR3 spells CASSLPSTSDEQYF. CDR3 coding DNA: TGCGCCAGCAGCTTGCCCTCGACTAGCGACGAGCAGTACTTC. The gene calls are TRBV5-1 and TRBJ2-7; 8 bases fit TRBD2. Germline CDR1 reads SGHRS; CDR2 reads YFSETQ. Germline trimming cut 1 base from V and 5 bases from J; bases unmatched to any gene: 5. CDR3 length: 14 amino acids.

The rearrangement links TRBV27 to TRBJ1-6; weak D call: TRBD1 (5 bases). The CDR3 loop spans 13 amino acids. Germline CDR1 and CDR2: MNHEY and SMNVEV (reference sequence). V lost 6 bases and J lost 8, with 11 bases in between. The CDR3 nucleotides read TGTGCCAGCAGCCCCTCAGGGTATTCACCCCTCCACTTT. Its translation: CASSPSGYSPLHF.

The chain combines TRBV30 with TRBJ1-2, with D perhaps matching TRBD1 (6 bases). The V end lost 0 bases, the J end lost 4 bases, and 9 bases lay between the germline ends. CDR1 and CDR2 (germline): GTSNPN, SVGIG (reference sequence). CDR3 length: 13 residues. The CDR3 region is CAWSVLRGYGYTF. The CDR3 coding sequence is TGTGCCTGGAGTGTACTCAGGGGCTATGGCTACACCTTC. Looking up the rest from reference TRBV30 and TRBJ1-2 gives the full variable domain: SQTIHQWPATLVQPVGSPLSLECTVEGTSNPNLYWYRQAAGRGLQLLFYSVGIGQISSEVPQNLSASRPQDRQFILSSKKLLLSDSGFYLCAWSVLRGYGYTFGSGTRLTVV.

The chain employs TRBV30 and TRBJ1-6; a weak D match, TRBD1 (5 bases). V was clipped by 7 bases and J by 6 bases, with 16 bases between them. The CDR3 spans 14 residues. Germline lookup yields CDR1 GTSNPN and CDR2 SVGIG (reference sequence). CDR3 in DNA: TGTGCCTTGGCCTCCCAGGGAGTTAATTCACCCCTCCACTTT. Encoded protein: CALASQGVNSPLHF.

The V call is TRBV27, the J call TRBJ2-1; D perhaps matches TRBD2 (6 bases). The length of the CDR3 is 15 residues. The germline V gene has CDR1 MNHEY and CDR2 SMNVEV (reference sequence). V was cut by 6 bases and J by 0 bases, with 12 bases left in between. The CDR3 protein is CASSLSGTSYNEQFF. DNA of the CDR3: TGTGCCAGCAGCCTTAGCGGAACCTCCTACAATGAGCAGTTCTTC.

CDR3 sequence reads: CASSLDSYQETQYF. The CDR3 DNA sequence: TGTGCCAGCAGCCTGGACAGTTACCAAGAGACCCAGTACTTC. This rearrangement joins TRBV9 to TRBJ2-5, with D tentatively TRBD1 (6 bases). The CDR3 sequence is 14 residues long. The germline gives CDR1 SGDLS, CDR2 YYNGEE. V lost 4 bases and J 0 bases, leaving 10 bases between the germline ends.

This chain uses TRBV6-1 with TRBJ1-1; no clear D gene. CDR1 is MNHNS, CDR2 SASEGT, per germline. This CDR3 spans 15 amino acids. V was pared by 3 bases and J by 0 bases, with 11 bases between. DNA of the CDR3: TGTGCCAGCAGTGACCCGACGTACATGAACACTGAAGCTTTCTTT. Translated: CASSDPTYMNTEAFF.

The chain combines TRBV25-1 with TRBJ2-1; D gene uncertain. Trimming cost V 4 bases and J 6 bases, with 7 bases left between them. This CDR3 has 12 residues. Germline values: CDR1 MGHDK, CDR2 SYGVNS. This CDR3 is CASSGGSNEQFF. As DNA, the CDR3 is TGTGCCAGCAGTGGTGGGTCCAATGAGCAGTTCTTC.

V usage is TRBV19 and J usage is TRBJ1-2; TRBD1 is a possible D gene (6 bases). CDR1 is LNHDA and CDR2 is SQIVND in the germline V gene (reference sequence). There are 15 residues in the CDR3. V lost 5 bases to trimming and J lost 8 bases, with 21 bases between them. Here the CDR3 reads CASSPLAGAARGYTF. The CDR3 region has the DNA TGTGCCAGTAGTCCCCTGGCGGGGGCGGCCAGGGGCTACACCTTC.

V usage is TRBV7-2 and J usage is TRBJ1-2; D is possibly TRBD1 (6 bases). This CDR3 contains 12 residues. Trimming took 0 bases from V and 13 from J, leaving 12 bases between them. Germline CDR1 and CDR2: SGHTA and FQGNSA. The CDR3 reads CASSLAWDKSTF. DNA for the CDR3: TGTGCCAGCAGCTTAGCCTGGGACAAATCCACCTTC.

The V call is TRBV19, the J call TRBJ1-1; no definite D call. This CDR3 comprises 13 residues. Deletions cut 6 bases from V and 0 bases from J, with 8 bases between. CDR1 is LNHDA and CDR2 is SQIVND in the germline V gene (reference sequence). The CDR3 here is CASSFYLNTEAFF. CDR3 bases: TGTGCCAGTAGCTTCTACCTGAACACTGAAGCTTTCTTT.

This clone was counted between two and nine times. The CDR3 loop reads CASGRGAGNQPQHF. The CDR3 coding sequence is TGTGCCAGCGGTCGGGGAGCGGGCAATCAGCCCCAGCATTTT. The chain recombines TRBV19 with TRBJ1-5; D remains ambiguous. With 9 bases removed from V and 2 bases from J, the gap between germline ends came to 14 bases. Germline loops: CDR1 LNHDA, CDR2 SQIVND (reference sequence). There are 14 residues in the CDR3.

The table lists this clone with a count of one. The chain uses TRBV10-3 and TRBJ2-5, with unresolved D. Between the trimmed V and J ends, which lost 8 bases and 5 bases, there was a span of 12 bases. Per germline, CDR1 ENHRY and CDR2 SYGVKD. The CDR3 consists of 12 residues. The DNA of the CDR3 is TGTGCCATCTCGCGGTCTGCGGAGACCCAGTACTTC. This translates into CAISRSAETQYF.